This entry lists 19 T cell receptor beta chains sequenced from one sample in a study of shared clonotypes between healthy human individuals. Terminally differentiated effector memory CD45RA+ cells were excluded from the naive CD8 cells, which were CD45RO-negative and positively selected for CCR7. Repertoires were generated with immunoSEQ multiplex PCR, while TCRdb's copy carries only in-frame clones and drops some. The sample shows around 2,000,000 clones, approximately 94% of them seen only once. The specimen sequenced was naive CD8+ T cells from PBMCs. The receptors stem from a man aged 18 to 29 in good health. Some clones in this sample may be carry-over from other donors' samples.

This clone has only a few counts. This sequence joins TRBV29-1 and TRBJ1-1, with D maybe TRBD1 (6 bases). The V gene lost 3 bases and the J gene lost 10 bases, with 15 bases spanning the gap. The CDR3 is made up of 12 amino acids. Germline V gene sequence: CDR1 SQVTM, CDR2 ANQGSEA. The DNA for the CDR3 is TGCAGCGTTGATTCTGCCAGGGGCGGAGCTTTCTTT. As protein: CSVDSARGGAFF.

The chain carries TRBV5-1 and TRBJ2-3; D is undetermined. The germline V and J ends were trimmed by 0 bases and 4 bases, with 12 bases remaining between them. Looked up from germline, CDR1 is SGHRS and CDR2 is YFSETQ. The CDR3 spans 15 residues. The chain's CDR3 is CASSLAAALPDTQYF. The CDR3 coding sequence is TGCGCCAGCAGCTTGGCGGCTGCGCTACCAGATACGCAGTATTTT.

With regard to this clone: It may be a read error: a sequence one base away is much more abundant. Within the sample, other DNA sequences also encode this same CDR3. This chain joins TRBV27 and TRBJ2-2; D is unclear. V gave up 0 bases and J gave up 2 bases, with 1 base separating them. This CDR3 is 13 amino acids long. In germline, CDR1 is MNHEY, CDR2 SMNVEV (reference sequence). The CDR3 coding sequence is TGTGCCAGCAGTTTATCCAACACCGGGGAGCTGTTTTTT. Amino acids: CASSLSNTGELFF.

The chain is built from TRBV28 and TRBJ2-1; D possibly corresponds to TRBD2 (6 bases). The germline V gene has CDR1 MDHEN and CDR2 SYDVKM. The CDR3 is 13 residues long. Trimming shortened V by 7 bases and J by 10 bases, and 17 bases separated the two germline ends. The CDR3 DNA reads TGTGCCAGCATGGCCAGACTAGTCCCGGAGCAGTTCTTC. Translating it yields CASMARLVPEQFF.

The chain has TRBV9 and TRBJ1-2; D is unresolved. The V and J ends lost 0 bases and 3 bases respectively, with 18 bases between them. Germline V CDR1 and CDR2: SGDLS, YYNGEE. The CDR3 is 17 amino acids. In DNA, the CDR3 is TGTGCCAGCAGCGTAGACAGTGCTAGTCTCTTCGACTATGGCTACACCTTC. It specifies CASSVDSASLFDYGYTF.

The chain combines TRBV6-6 with TRBJ1-2; D gene uncertain. V gave up 2 bases and J gave up 3 bases, with 13 bases separating them. This CDR3 is built from 15 residues. Germline V gives CDR1 MNHNY, CDR2 SVGAGI (reference sequence). The DNA of the CDR3 is TGTGCCAGCAGTTACCCCCTCGGACCGGACTATGGCTACACCTTC. It yields the protein CASSYPLGPDYGYTF.

The chain uses TRBV18 and TRBJ2-3; 7 nucleotides line up with TRBD2. Trimming at V came to 3 bases and at J to 4 bases, leaving 7 bases not matched to a gene. CDR1 and CDR2 from the germline V gene are KGHSH and LQKENI. CDR3 length: 15 residues. DNA for the CDR3: TGTGCCAGCTCACCTTGGCGGGAGCCCCCAGATACGCAGTATTTT. This gives the protein CASSPWREPPDTQYF.

This chain links TRBV10-3 with TRBJ1-1; the D gene is possibly TRBD1 (6 bases). The ends were cut back, 4 bases at V and 1 base at J, with 13 bases in the middle. Germline lookup yields CDR1 ENHRY and CDR2 SYGVKD. The CDR3 is made up of 15 amino acids. This CDR3 is CAISGLLGANTEAFF. The CDR3 DNA follows: TGTGCCATCAGTGGACTTTTGGGGGCGAACACTGAAGCTTTCTTT.

The rearrangement links TRBV27 to TRBJ1-4, with D hard to call. Germline V gives CDR1 MNHEY, CDR2 SMNVEV (reference sequence). There are 12 residues in the CDR3. The ends were cut back, 3 bases at V and 4 bases at J, with 3 bases in the middle. CDR3 loop: CASSFLNEKLFF. For the CDR3, the DNA is TGTGCCAGCAGTTTCCTTAATGAAAAACTGTTTTTT.

This rearrangement joins TRBV28 to TRBJ2-7, with 10 nucleotides matching TRBD2. The V segment lost 6 bases and the J segment 5 bases; nucleotides outside the gene matches: 10. The germline V gene encodes CDR1 MDHEN and CDR2 SYDVKM. The CDR3 totals 15 residues. DNA for the CDR3: TGTGCCAGCAGCCAAAGCGGGAGGGTCGTCCACGAGCAGTACTTC. Amino acids: CASSQSGRVVHEQYF.

The chain carries TRBV5-5 and TRBJ2-5; D gene uncertain. The CDR3 is made up of 14 amino acids. Trimming took off 1 base at V and 3 bases at J, with 10 bases between the two ends. From germline, CDR1 is SGHKS and CDR2 YYEKEE (reference sequence). CDR3 DNA: TGTGCCAGCAGCTTGTCTGTGGCAGAAGAGACCCAGTACTTC. It specifies CASSLSVAEETQYF. Supplemented by reference TRBV5-5 and TRBJ2-5, the full variable domain reads DAGVTQSPTHLIKTRGQQVTLRCSPISGHKSVSWYQQVLGQGPQFIFQYYEKEERGRGNFPDRFSARQFPNYSSELNVNALLLGDSALYLCASSLSVAEETQYFGPGTRLLVL.

This chain connects TRBV27 to TRBJ2-1; TRBD2 matches 11 bases. The CDR3 spans 16 residues. The V gene end was trimmed by 7 bases and the J gene end by 6 bases; junction bases not matched to a gene: 11. In germline, CDR1 is MNHEY, CDR2 SMNVEV (reference sequence). CDR3 DNA sequence: TGTGCCAGCACCACACTAGGGACTAGCGGTATCAATGAGCAGTTCTTC. It specifies CASTTLGTSGINEQFF.

The chain has TRBV9 and TRBJ2-1, with 10 nucleotides matching TRBD2. This CDR3 contains 14 residues. V lost 6 bases, J lost 5 bases, and 5 bases stayed unmatched. The germline gives CDR1 SGDLS, CDR2 YYNGEE. The CDR3 DNA reads TGTGCCAGCACTCAAGCGGGAGGGGACAATGAGCAGTTCTTC. Amino acids: CASTQAGGDNEQFF.

Concerning this clone itself: Other nucleotide sequences in the sample specify the same CDR3. This rearrangement joins TRBV9 to TRBJ2-7; D perhaps matches TRBD2 (6 bases). V lost 4 bases to trimming and J lost 6 bases, with 11 bases between them. Per germline, CDR1 SGDLS and CDR2 YYNGEE. This CDR3 contains 12 residues. The CDR3 DNA sequence: TGTGCCAGCAGCCCTTCGCGGGGCGAGCAGTACTTC. Translation gives CASSPSRGEQYF.

The CDR3 region is CASSQVAVTYNEQFF. For the CDR3, the DNA is TGCGCCAGCAGCCAAGTAGCGGTGACCTACAATGAGCAGTTCTTC. The chain has TRBV4-3 and TRBJ2-1; tentative D call: TRBD2 (6 bases). The CDR3 is 15 amino acids. The germline CDR1 and CDR2 sequences are LGHNA and YSLEER. V was shortened by 1 base and J by 2 bases, with 9 bases between the two germline ends.

Concerning this clone itself: Other DNA sequences in this specimen translate into the identical CDR3. This chain links TRBV27 with TRBJ2-7, with 9 bases matching TRBD2. Germline values: CDR1 MNHEY, CDR2 SMNVEV (reference sequence). V was pared by 3 bases and J by 2 bases, with 2 bases of the junction left unmatched. The CDR3 runs 14 residues. The CDR3: CASSFAGGPYEQYF. In DNA form, the CDR3 reads TGTGCCAGCAGTTTCGCGGGAGGGCCCTACGAGCAGTACTTC.

This CDR3 is CASSQDATGQKGYEQYF. The CDR3 DNA follows: TGCGCCAGCAGCCAAGATGCCACAGGGCAAAAGGGCTACGAGCAGTACTTC. J is TRBJ2-7 and V is TRBV4-1; D might be TRBD1 (6 bases). The CDR3 contains 17 residues. The V gene's germline CDR1 is MGHRA and CDR2 YSYEKL. The V end was cut by 0 bases, the J end by 3 bases, with 18 bases between.

The chain employs TRBV28 and TRBJ2-2; TRBD1 might be the D (6 bases). The germline V gene has CDR1 MDHEN and CDR2 SYDVKM. This CDR3 spans 14 amino acids. With 5 bases removed from V and 5 bases from J, the gap between germline ends came to 12 bases. CDR3 nucleotides: TGTGCCAGCAGTCCGGACAGTGATACCGGGGAGCTGTTTTTT. Protein sequence: CASSPDSDTGELFF.

This chain connects TRBV7-9 to TRBJ1-2; a weak D match, TRBD1 (5 bases). The CDR3 runs 16 residues. Trimming took off 5 bases at V and 0 bases at J, with 16 bases between the two ends. Looked up from germline, CDR1 is SEHNR and CDR2 is FQNEAQ (reference sequence). CDR3 protein: CASSPTPTATNYGYTF. The DNA of the CDR3 is TGTGCCAGCAGCCCTACGCCGACAGCCACTAACTATGGCTACACCTTC.